This entry is about one T cell receptor (beta chain). This clonotype showed up just once. What antigen it recognizes has not been identified. One base away lies a much larger clone, so this may be a sequencing read error. This entry belongs to a study of T cells in Graves' hyperthyroidism and ophthalmopathy (dated by TCRdb to about 2019). Regarding the study in general: Peripheral blood samples were taken at initial diagnosis, before any treatment was given. To identify distinguishing TCR V-J signatures, a discovery cohort of 90 to 100 patients was used, comprising 43 with Graves' ophthalmopathy and some 60 with stable Graves' hyperthyroidism. Whether ophthalmopathy could be predicted prospectively was tested in an independent validation cohort made up of 18 to 20 hyperthyroidism patients plus 17 patients who later progressed to ophthalmopathy. The 100 or so discovery patients were divided at random into training and test sets in a 7:3 ratio. The study also compared thyroid tissue and blood T-cell repertoires from about 6 Graves' hyperthyroidism patients. Following sampling, methimazole starting at 30 mg daily was given to hyperthyroidism patients, and high-dose intravenous methylprednisolone was given to ophthalmopathy patients. According to the paper, TCR Vbeta CDR3 sequencing was carried out on 120 to 150 peripheral blood samples, which came from more than 40 ophthalmopathy, under 85 hyperthyroidism and roughly 17 progressor patients. The paper's findings and limits, for the study overall: A 13 V-J signature model separated ophthalmopathy from stable hyperthyroidism, with approximately 87% sensitivity and roughly 82% specificity in cross-validation and 80%/75% in testing. Most expanded thyroid clonotypes (frequency above 0.001) were also found in blood, which suggests that blood repertoires may mirror thyroid immune responses. No statistical method was used to fix the sample size in advance, and group allocation was not hidden from the investigators. In validation, the model predicted progression to ophthalmopathy with 55% to 71% sensitivity and less than 80% specificity, a median of 6.5 months before onset.

Stable Graves' hyperthyroidism was defined as no progression to ophthalmopathy during 18 months of follow-up. Hyperthyroidism patients were aged 18 to 65 years and newly diagnosed, with disease duration of less than 2 months. The study excluded patients with uncontrolled infections, other autoimmune diseases, pregnancy or lactation. Diagnoses were established on the basis of clinical symptoms, serum thyroxine and TRAb, thyroid ultrasound, and orbital computed tomography. Ficoll-Paque density gradient centrifugation was used to isolate PBMCs from approximately 10 ml of fresh peripheral blood. Total RNA was extracted using Trizol reagent, and RNA quality was assessed on an Agilent 2100 Bioanalyzer. The junction carries 15 bases between V and J, which are trimmed by 2 bases and 13 bases respectively. The CDR3 contains 13 residues, cysteine and phenylalanine counted. CDR3 DNA only is kept here, 39 bases in frame from base 1.

The TCR beta CDR3 regions were amplified from RNA transcripts. For the first round of RT-PCR on the TCR CDR3, the HTBI primer set was used together with the Qiagen OneStep RT-PCR kit. Libraries were constructed in a second round of multiplex PCR, after which size selection and purification were carried out. Sequencing of the libraries was done on an Illumina HiSeq2000 using paired-end 100 bp reads. The authors' analysis ran thus. SOAPnuke was used to process the raw data, removing reads that contained adapters or uncalled bases, had a mean Phred below 15, or lacked an exact match to the constant primer or identifier. High-quality paired reads were merged using COPE v1.2.5, and each unique nucleotide sequence was defined as a clonotype. MiTCR v1.1 was used to align clonotypes to the IMGT TRBV, TRBD and TRBJ reference segments. The analysis was restricted to V-J combinations with a frequency above 0.0001, which together covered 99% to 99.2% of the repertoires. A TCS score was defined as the ratio of F50 (clonal expansion) to E x V (chaos), with BLOSUM62-based TCRdist applied between CDR3 peptides within each V-J. Welch's t-statistics and random forest reduced fewer than 600 V-J features to 10 to 15, which were used in a naive Bayes classifier (R e1071). TCRdb reran the public reads through fastp at Q25 and MiXCR, keeping productive beta chains. CDR3 protein duplicates are merged, each entry listing the most common genes and DNA. None of the V and J calls come from the authors' own analysis; TCRdb made them. The sample yields around 450,000 distinct CDR3 sequences; roughly an eighth were counted once. The ten largest clones take up about 5% of the sample.

The sequencing sample was made of blood. The chain is assembled from TRBV12-3 or TRBV12-4 and TRBJ2-1, with the D segment possibly TRBD1 or TRBD2, each aligning over 6 bases. This clonotype was obtained from a woman aged 18-29 years with Graves' hyperthyroidism. The DNA is as follows: TGTGCCAGCAGTTTATCAGGGGAGGAGACCCAGTTCTTC. It encodes CASSLSGEETQFF.